The 4 T cell receptor beta chains listed next were all sequenced from one sample in a study of regulatory T cells in long-lasting Graves disease. Arm-PCR of CDR3 regions and iRepertoire HTBI primers were the basis on which TCR beta libraries were built. Each CDR3 protein gets one entry after TCRdb re-called the multiplex PCR reads with MiXCR. Seen here are about 430,000 distinct CDR3 sequences, over 20% observed once, and the top ten hold more than 13%. Sample time point: persistent/refractory GD, antithyroid drugs over 5 years with positive TRAb. With RNA extracted from PBMCs as input, the TCR library was made. The starting material was peripheral blood mononuclear cells (PBMCs), obtained when the disease was refractory, from a patient treated with antithyroid drugs. The receptors shown here come from a female donor with Graves disease.

This clonotype was counted ten times or more. The J gene is TRBJ2-5, the V gene TRBV20-1; weak D call: TRBD2 (6 bases). V lost 2 bases to trimming and J lost 5 bases, with 12 bases between them. CDR1 and CDR2 from the germline V gene are DFQATT and SNEGSKA (reference sequence). The CDR3 loop spans 13 amino acids. The DNA of the CDR3 is TGCAGTGCTAGACAGGAGGGCCGTGAGACCCAGTACTTC. As protein: CSARQEGRETQYF.

This sequence joins TRBV3-1 and TRBJ2-7; 11 positions match TRBD2. The CDR3 has 19 amino acids. The V segment lost 2 bases and the J segment 8 bases; nucleotides outside the gene matches: 20. CDR1 is LGHDT and CDR2 is YNNKEL in the germline V gene (reference sequence). CDR3 sequence reads: CASSQMMGLADLSPFKQYF. For the CDR3, the DNA is TGTGCCAGCAGCCAAATGATGGGACTAGCGGACCTCAGCCCTTTCAAGCAGTACTTC.

The chain uses TRBV28 and TRBJ1-2; D might be TRBD1 (5 bases). V was pared by 7 bases and J by 1 base, with 10 bases between. Per the germline V gene, CDR1 is MDHEN and CDR2 is SYDVKM. The CDR3 covers 13 residues. In DNA form, the CDR3 reads TGTGCCAGCAACCGACAGAATAACTATGGCTACACCTTC. Encoded protein: CASNRQNNYGYTF.

This chain uses TRBV14 with TRBJ2-2; D is uncertain. The germline gives CDR1 SGHDN, CDR2 FVKESK. V dropped 4 bases and J dropped 6 bases, with 9 bases sitting between them. The CDR3 has 13 amino acids. The CDR3 loop is CASSRTEAGELFF. The CDR3 bases are TGTGCCAGCAGCCGAACCGAAGCCGGGGAGCTGTTTTTT.